The 23 T cell receptor beta chains presented below share a single source sample, sequenced in a study of blood T cell repertoires in COVID-19. TCRdb's table, derived via immunoSEQ multiplex PCR, lists solely in-frame clones and lacks some. The sample holds 250,000 or so clones; 85% to 90% are singletons and the top ten take over 0.75%. The sample comprised PBMCs or T cells enriched from blood (not recorded which). These receptors were taken from a man aged 45-65 years who had been exposed to COVID-19.

The chain carries TRBV5-1 and TRBJ2-1, with TRBD2 as a possible D gene (6 bases). The V end was cut by 6 bases, the J end by 2 bases, with 15 bases between. Germline loops: CDR1 SGHRS, CDR2 YFSETQ. The CDR3 loop spans 15 amino acids. CDR3 in DNA: TGCGCCAGCAACCCTGGCGGGACCACCTACAATGAGCAGTTCTTC. This encodes CASNPGGTTYNEQFF. Complete variable domain (other parts from reference TRBV5-1 and TRBJ2-1): KAGVTQTPRYLIKTRGQQVTLSCSPISGHRSVSWYQQTPGQGLQFLFEYFSETQRNKGNFPGRFSGRQFSNSRSEMNVSTLELGDSALYLCASNPGGTTYNEQFFGPGTRLTVL.

This chain connects TRBV3-1 (or the pseudogene TRBV3-2) to TRBJ2-1; no reliable D call. V was trimmed by 2 bases and J by 5 bases, leaving 10 bases between them. The V gene's germline CDR1 is LGHDT and CDR2 YNNKEL (reference sequence). The CDR3 runs to 14 residues. CDR3 DNA sequence: TGTGCCAGCAGCCAATTAGGAGCGAACAATGAGCAGTTCTTC. It encodes CASSQLGANNEQFF.

Only one count was recorded for this clone. The genes are TRBV6-5 and TRBJ1-4; 8 bases align to TRBD1. V trimming: 0 bases; J trimming: 8 bases; junction bases outside the gene matches: 8. The CDR3 covers 16 residues. Germline V gives CDR1 MNHEY, CDR2 SVGAGI. The DNA for the CDR3 is TGTGCCAGCAGTTACTCCACGGCAGGGGGCCTGGAAAAACTGTTTTTT. Translation gives CASSYSTAGGLEKLFF.

The chain employs TRBV21-1 and TRBJ1-2; TRBD1 is the table's D call and was not checked against the DNA. TRBV21-1 constitutes a pseudogene. The CDR3 runs 17 residues. The CDR3 region is CASSTAPGQGVSYGYTF. CDR3 DNA sequence: TGTGCCAGCAGCACAGCGCCGGGACAGGGGGTTTCCTATGGCTACACCTTC.

The V gene is TRBV10-3, the J gene TRBJ1-3; no definite D call. The ends were cut back, 3 bases at V and 2 bases at J, with 11 bases in the middle. The CDR3 runs to 15 residues. The germline gives CDR1 ENHRY, CDR2 SYGVKD. In nucleotides, the CDR3 is TGTGCCATCAGTGAAACAGCCGATCCTGGAAACACCATATATTTT. Protein product: CAISETADPGNTIYF.

The chain is built from TRBV5-1 and TRBJ2-3; D is unresolved. CDR1 SGHRS and CDR2 YFSETQ come from the germline V gene. V lost 0 bases and J lost 1, with 12 bases in between. CDR3 length: 16 amino acids. This CDR3 reads CASSLGVESRTDTQYF. In DNA form, the CDR3 reads TGCGCCAGCAGCTTGGGGGTGGAGTCCCGCACAGATACGCAGTATTTT.

This chain connects TRBV6-5 to TRBJ1-1; 8 bases map to TRBD1. The CDR3 length is 14 residues. Germline values: CDR1 MNHEY, CDR2 SVGAGI. V was pared by 6 bases and J by 2 bases, with 5 bases of the junction left unmatched. As DNA, the CDR3 is TGTGCCAGCAGCCTGGACAGGGATAACACTGAAGCTTTCTTT. It translates to CASSLDRDNTEAFF.

This clone has a single count. The chain employs TRBV19 and TRBJ1-5; maybe TRBD1 (6 bases). Trimming pared 6 bases from V and 7 bases from J, leaving 13 bases between. The CDR3 extends over 13 amino acids. Per the germline V gene, CDR1 is LNHDA and CDR2 is SQIVND (reference sequence). DNA for the CDR3: TGTGCCAGTAGCTGGGGACAAAGCCAGCCCCAGCATTTT. Residues: CASSWGQSQPQHF.

The rearrangement joins TRBV5-1 to TRBJ2-6; D is undetermined. The CDR3 runs to 15 residues. Deletions cut 3 bases from V and 2 bases from J, with 9 bases between. Germline V gene lookup returns CDR1 SGHRS and CDR2 YFSETQ. This CDR3 reads CASSSSLTGANVLTF. The CDR3 nucleotides are TGCGCCAGCAGCTCCTCTCTAACTGGGGCCAACGTCCTGACTTTC.

CDR3 bases: TGTGCCAGCAGTGTTATCCAAGTGGAGGAAAAACTGTTTTTT. It yields the protein CASSVIQVEEKLFF. V and J are TRBV25-1 and TRBJ1-4; D gene ambiguous. The germline V and J ends were trimmed by 4 bases and 8 bases, with 14 bases remaining between them. Germline V gene data show CDR1 as MGHDK and CDR2 as SYGVNS. There are 14 residues in the CDR3.

The rearrangement links TRBV27 to TRBJ1-5, with a weak D call TRBD1 (5 bases). Trimming took 4 bases from V and 5 from J, leaving 9 bases between them. The germline V gene encodes CDR1 MNHEY and CDR2 SMNVEV (reference sequence). The CDR3 runs to 13 residues. CDR3 in DNA: TGTGCCAGCAGTTATCTAGGGGATCAGCCCCAGCATTTT. Encoded protein: CASSYLGDQPQHF.

This rearrangement joins TRBV5-1 to TRBJ2-2, with D uncertain. The V gene lost 0 bases and the J gene lost 1 base, with 7 bases spanning the gap. Germline V gives CDR1 SGHRS, CDR2 YFSETQ. The CDR3 has 15 residues. The CDR3 spells CASSLDVLNTGELFF. The CDR3 DNA reads TGCGCCAGCAGCTTGGATGTCTTGAACACCGGGGAGCTGTTTTTT.

The DNA for the CDR3 is TGTGCCAGCAGCCCGACAGGGACCGCTTTCTTT. This sequence encodes CASSPTGTAFF. The V call is TRBV3-1 (or the pseudogene TRBV3-2), the J call TRBJ1-1; TRBD1 agrees at 7 bases. The CDR3 covers 11 residues. V trimming: 4 bases; J trimming: 11 bases; junction bases outside the gene matches: 4. Germline values: CDR1 LGHDT, CDR2 YNNKEL (reference sequence).

The rearrangement uses TRBV18 and TRBJ2-1; D remains ambiguous. Per germline, CDR1 KGHSH and CDR2 LQKENI. Trimming pared 3 bases from V and 6 bases from J, leaving 9 bases between. CDR3 size: 13 residues. The CDR3 here is CASSPMRSNEQFF. CDR3 DNA sequence: TGTGCCAGCTCACCTATGAGGTCCAATGAGCAGTTCTTC.

Notes on this clone: A junction boundary mismatches the germline segment, possibly from a read error. The chain links TRBV20-1 to TRBJ2-3; tentative D call: TRBD2 (5 bases). Germline V lookup: CDR1 DFQATT, CDR2 SNEGSKA (reference sequence). This CDR3 region has 18 residues. In nucleotides, the CDR3 is TGCAGCGCTAGTCCCCCCCCGGGGAGCGGTCATAGCACAGATACGCAGTATTTT. Protein sequence: CSASPPPGSGHSTDTQYF.

The chain links TRBV18 to TRBJ1-2; 7 nucleotides align to TRBD1. Germline V gene lookup returns CDR1 KGHSH and CDR2 LQKENI. This CDR3 contains 15 residues. The V segment lost 3 bases and the J segment 5 bases; nucleotides outside the gene matches: 9. CDR3 DNA sequence: TGTGCCAGCTCACCCCTCAAGACAGGGACGTATGGCTACACCTTC. Protein sequence: CASSPLKTGTYGYTF.

The V gene is TRBV5-1, the J gene TRBJ1-3; D is unresolved. The germline V and J ends were trimmed by 5 bases and 0 bases, with 18 bases remaining between them. Germline V gene sequence: CDR1 SGHRS, CDR2 YFSETQ. The CDR3 totals 17 residues. CDR3 amino acids: CASSYYSSSSSGNTIYF. CDR3 coding DNA: TGCGCCAGCAGTTACTACTCCAGTTCCAGCTCTGGAAACACCATATATTTT.

The CDR3 sequence: CASSANPRARGGNGYTF. The CDR3 DNA reads as TGTGCCAGCAGCGCAAACCCACGGGCACGCGGGGGCAATGGCTACACCTTC. This rearrangement joins TRBV11-2 to TRBJ1-2; D is possibly TRBD1 (6 bases). The CDR3 is 17 amino acids. Trimming took 5 bases from V and 6 from J, leaving 25 bases between them. The V gene's germline CDR1 is SGHAT and CDR2 FQNNGV.

DNA of the CDR3: TGTGCCACCAGTGATCCGGGTACTGGGGCCAACGTCCTGACTTTC. Its protein is CATSDPGTGANVLTF. J is TRBJ2-6 and V is TRBV24-1; D unclear. The V end lost 3 bases, the J end lost 2 bases, and 7 bases lay between the germline ends. CDR3 length: 15 amino acids. In germline, CDR1 is KGHDR, CDR2 SFDVKD.

V and J are TRBV4-2 and TRBJ2-1; 14 bases match TRBD2. CDR3 length: 17 amino acids. The V gene end was trimmed by 1 base and the J gene end by 6 bases; junction bases not matched to a gene: 5. Germline values: CDR1 LGHNA, CDR2 YNFKEQ. The CDR3 loop reads CASSQAGTSGSINEQFF. CDR3 sequence (DNA): TGTGCCAGCAGCCAAGCTGGGACTAGCGGGAGTATCAATGAGCAGTTCTTC.

This sequence joins TRBV6-5 and TRBJ2-1, with 11 bases aligning to TRBD2. The germline CDR1 and CDR2 sequences are MNHEY and SVGAGI. J gave up 6 bases and V 2 bases, and 6 bases lay outside the gene matches. The CDR3 sequence is 16 residues long. CDR3 sequence: CASSYRSGRGANEQFF. CDR3 coding DNA: TGTGCCAGCAGTTACCGTAGCGGGAGGGGCGCCAATGAGCAGTTCTTC.

This clone has a single count. This chain uses TRBV30 with TRBJ2-1, with D possibly TRBD2 on 7 matching bases. CDR1 GTSNPN and CDR2 SVGIG come from the germline V gene (reference sequence). The length of the CDR3 is 14 residues. Trimming took 4 bases from V and 3 from J, leaving 13 bases between them. The CDR3 DNA reads as TGTGCCTGGACGGGGGGCGGGAGCTACAATGAGCAGTTCTTC. It encodes CAWTGGGSYNEQFF.

The genes are TRBV6-1 and TRBJ1-2; 11 nucleotides line up with TRBD1. V lost 3 bases and J lost 4; bases outside the gene matches: 4. The CDR3 runs 15 residues. CDR1 is MNHNS, CDR2 SASEGT, per germline. CDR3 bases: TGTGCCAGCAGTGAGCGGACAGGGGGCGCCTATGGCTACACCTTC. Translated: CASSERTGGAYGYTF.